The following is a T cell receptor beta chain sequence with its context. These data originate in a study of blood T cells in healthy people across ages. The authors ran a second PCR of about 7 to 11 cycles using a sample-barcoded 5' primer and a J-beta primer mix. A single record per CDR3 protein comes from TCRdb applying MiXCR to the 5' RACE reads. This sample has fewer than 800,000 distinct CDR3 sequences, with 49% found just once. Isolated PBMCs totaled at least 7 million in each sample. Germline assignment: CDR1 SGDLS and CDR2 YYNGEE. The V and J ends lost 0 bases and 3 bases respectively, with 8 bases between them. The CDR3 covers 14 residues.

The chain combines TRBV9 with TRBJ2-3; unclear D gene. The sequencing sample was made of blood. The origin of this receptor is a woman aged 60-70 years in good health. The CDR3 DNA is TGTGCCAGCAGCGTAGCGGGCGCTACAGATACGCAGTATTTT. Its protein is CASSVAGATDTQYF.